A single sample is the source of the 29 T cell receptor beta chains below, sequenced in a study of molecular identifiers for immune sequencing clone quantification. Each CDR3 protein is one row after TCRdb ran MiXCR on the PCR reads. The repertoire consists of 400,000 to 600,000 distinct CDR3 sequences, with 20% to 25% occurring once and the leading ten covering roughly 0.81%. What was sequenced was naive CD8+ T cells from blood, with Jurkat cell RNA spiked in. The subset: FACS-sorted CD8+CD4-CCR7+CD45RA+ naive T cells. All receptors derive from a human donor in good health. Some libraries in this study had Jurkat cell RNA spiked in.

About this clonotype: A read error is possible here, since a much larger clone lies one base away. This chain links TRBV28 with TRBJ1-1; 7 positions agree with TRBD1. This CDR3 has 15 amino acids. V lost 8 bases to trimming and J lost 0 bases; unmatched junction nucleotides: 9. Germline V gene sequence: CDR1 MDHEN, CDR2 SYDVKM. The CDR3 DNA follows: TGTGCCAGCGGTTACAGGGGCCTAATGAACACTGAAGCTTTCTTT. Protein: CASGYRGLMNTEAFF.

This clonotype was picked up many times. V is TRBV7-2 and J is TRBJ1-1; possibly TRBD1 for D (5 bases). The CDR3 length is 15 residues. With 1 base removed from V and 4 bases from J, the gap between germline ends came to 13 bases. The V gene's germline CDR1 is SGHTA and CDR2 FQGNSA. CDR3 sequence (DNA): TGTGCCAGCAGCTTAGGGATTGGGGGGACCACTGAAGCTTTCTTT. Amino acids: CASSLGIGGTTEAFF.

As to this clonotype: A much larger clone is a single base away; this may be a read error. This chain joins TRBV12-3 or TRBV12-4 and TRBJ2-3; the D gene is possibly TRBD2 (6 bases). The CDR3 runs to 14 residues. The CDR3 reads CACSPGGLGDTQYF. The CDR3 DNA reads TGTGCCTGCAGTCCTGGAGGGCTGGGAGATACGCAGTATTTT.

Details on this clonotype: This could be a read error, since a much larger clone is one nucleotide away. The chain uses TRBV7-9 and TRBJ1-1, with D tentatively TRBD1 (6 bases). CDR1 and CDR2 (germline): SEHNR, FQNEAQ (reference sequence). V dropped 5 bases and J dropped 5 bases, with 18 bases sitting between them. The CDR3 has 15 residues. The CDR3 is CASSPLGGGLTEAFF. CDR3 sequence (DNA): TGTGCCAGCAGCCCCTTGGGGGGGGGCCTAACTGAAGCTTTCTTT. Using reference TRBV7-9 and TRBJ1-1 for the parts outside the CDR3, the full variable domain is DTGVSQNPRHKITKRGQNVTFRCDPISEHNRLYWYRQTLGQGPEFLTYFQNEAQLEKSRLLSDRFSAERPKGSFSTLEIQRTEQGDSAMYLCASSPLGGGLTEAFFGQGTRLTVV.

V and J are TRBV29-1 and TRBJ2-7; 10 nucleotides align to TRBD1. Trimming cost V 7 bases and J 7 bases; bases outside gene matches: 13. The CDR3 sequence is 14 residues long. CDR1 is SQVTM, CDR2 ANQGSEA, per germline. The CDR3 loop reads CSAYSGTGVGEQYF. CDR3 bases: TGCAGCGCCTACTCCGGGACAGGGGTTGGAGAGCAGTACTTC.

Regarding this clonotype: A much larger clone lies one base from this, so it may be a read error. The CDR3 region has the DNA TGTGCCAGCAGTGTTACAGGACTGGCCGGGGAGCTGTTTTTT. Translated, it gives CASSVTGLAGELFF. The chain employs TRBV2 and TRBJ2-2; D is perhaps TRBD1 or TRBD2 (5 bases each). Germline CDR1 is SNHLY and CDR2 is FYNNEI. V lost 4 bases and J lost 6, with 12 bases in between. CDR3 length: 14 residues.

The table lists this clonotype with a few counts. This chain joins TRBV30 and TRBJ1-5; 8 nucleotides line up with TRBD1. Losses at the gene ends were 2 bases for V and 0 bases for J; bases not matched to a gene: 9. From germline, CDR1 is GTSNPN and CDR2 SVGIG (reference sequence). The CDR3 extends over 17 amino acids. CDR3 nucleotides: TGTGCCTGGAGTTCTCTGGGACAGGAAAATAGCAATCAGCCCCAGCATTTT. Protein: CAWSSLGQENSNQPQHF.

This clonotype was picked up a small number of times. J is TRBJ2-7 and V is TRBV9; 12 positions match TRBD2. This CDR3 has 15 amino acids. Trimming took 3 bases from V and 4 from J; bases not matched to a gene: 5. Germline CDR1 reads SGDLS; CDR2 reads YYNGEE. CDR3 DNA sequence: TGTGCCAGCAGCGGACTAGCGGGAGTGGGTTACGAGCAGTACTTC. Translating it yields CASSGLAGVGYEQYF.

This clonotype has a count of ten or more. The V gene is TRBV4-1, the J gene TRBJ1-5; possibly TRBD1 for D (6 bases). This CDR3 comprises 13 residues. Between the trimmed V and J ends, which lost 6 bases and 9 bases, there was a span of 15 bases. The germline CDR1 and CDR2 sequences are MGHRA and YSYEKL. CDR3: CASRPTGSGPQHF. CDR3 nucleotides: TGCGCCAGCAGACCGACAGGTTCGGGGCCCCAGCATTTT.

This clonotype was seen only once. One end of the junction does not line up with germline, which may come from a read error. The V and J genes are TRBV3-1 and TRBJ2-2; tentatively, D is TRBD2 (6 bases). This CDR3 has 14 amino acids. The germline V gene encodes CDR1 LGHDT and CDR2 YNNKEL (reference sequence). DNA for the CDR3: TGTGCCAGCAGCCAGCAGCTAGCTCCCGGGGGGCTGTTTTTT. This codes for CASSQQLAPGGLFF.

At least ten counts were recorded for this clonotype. CDR3 bases: TGTGCCAGCAGTTTTTCCCAAGACAAATTGAACACTGAAGCTTTCTTT. Encoded protein: CASSFSQDKLNTEAFF. The chain has TRBV28 and TRBJ1-1, with unresolved D. The CDR3 length is 16 residues. Germline lookup yields CDR1 MDHEN and CDR2 SYDVKM. Trimming stripped 3 bases from V and 0 bases from J, with 14 bases between.

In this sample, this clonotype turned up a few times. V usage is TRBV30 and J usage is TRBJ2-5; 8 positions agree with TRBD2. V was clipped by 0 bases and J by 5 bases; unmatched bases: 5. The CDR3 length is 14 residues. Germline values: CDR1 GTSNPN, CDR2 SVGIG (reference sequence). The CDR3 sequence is CAWSVVAGFETQYF. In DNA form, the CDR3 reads TGTGCCTGGAGTGTAGTAGCGGGGTTTGAGACCCAGTACTTC.

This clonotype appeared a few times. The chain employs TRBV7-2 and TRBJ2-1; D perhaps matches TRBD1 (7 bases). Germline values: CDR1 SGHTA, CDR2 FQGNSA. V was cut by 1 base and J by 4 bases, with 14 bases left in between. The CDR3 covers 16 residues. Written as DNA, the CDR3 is TGTGCCAGCAGCTTAGGGGCAGGGGGGTTTTACAATGAGCAGTTCTTC. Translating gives CASSLGAGGFYNEQFF.

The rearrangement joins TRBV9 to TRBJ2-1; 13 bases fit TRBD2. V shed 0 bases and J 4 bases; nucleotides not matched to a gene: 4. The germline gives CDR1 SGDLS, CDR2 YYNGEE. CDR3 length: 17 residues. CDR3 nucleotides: TGTGCCAGCAGCGTAGCGACTAGCGGGGGGTCTTACAATGAGCAGTTCTTC. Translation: CASSVATSGGSYNEQFF.

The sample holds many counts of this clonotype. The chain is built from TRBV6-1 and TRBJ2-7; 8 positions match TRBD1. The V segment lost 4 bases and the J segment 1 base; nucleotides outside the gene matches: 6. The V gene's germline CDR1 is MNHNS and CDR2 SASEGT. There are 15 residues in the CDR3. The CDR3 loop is CASSASRQGSYEQYF. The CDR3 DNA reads TGTGCCAGCAGTGCATCAAGACAGGGGTCCTACGAGCAGTACTTC.

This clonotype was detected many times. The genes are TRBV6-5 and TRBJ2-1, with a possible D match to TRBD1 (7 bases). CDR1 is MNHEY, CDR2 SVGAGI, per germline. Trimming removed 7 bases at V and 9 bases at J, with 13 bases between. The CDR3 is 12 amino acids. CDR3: CASIRGDGEQFF. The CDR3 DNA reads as TGTGCCAGCATCAGGGGGGACGGTGAGCAGTTCTTC.

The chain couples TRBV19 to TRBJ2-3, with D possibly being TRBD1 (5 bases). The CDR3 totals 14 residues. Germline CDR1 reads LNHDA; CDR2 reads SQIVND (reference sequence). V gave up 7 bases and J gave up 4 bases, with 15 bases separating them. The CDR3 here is CASMRRGWADTQYF. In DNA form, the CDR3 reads TGTGCCAGTATGAGAAGGGGTTGGGCAGATACGCAGTATTTT.

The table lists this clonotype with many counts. For the CDR3, the DNA is TGTGCCAGCAGTCCCGTAGCGGGGGCCATGGGAGATACGCAGTATTTT. It specifies CASSPVAGAMGDTQYF. The V call is TRBV2, the J call TRBJ2-3; 9 positions match TRBD2. The germline CDR1 and CDR2 sequences are SNHLY and FYNNEI. CDR3 size: 16 residues. J gave up 5 bases and V 5 bases, and 11 bases lay outside the gene matches. Full variable domain (outside the CDR3, taken from reference TRBV2 and TRBJ2-3): EPEVTQTPSHQVTQMGQEVILRCVPISNHLYFYWYRQILGQKVEFLVSFYNNEISEKSEIFDDQFSVERPDGSNFTLKIRSTKLEDSAMYFCASSPVAGAMGDTQYFGPGTRLTVL.

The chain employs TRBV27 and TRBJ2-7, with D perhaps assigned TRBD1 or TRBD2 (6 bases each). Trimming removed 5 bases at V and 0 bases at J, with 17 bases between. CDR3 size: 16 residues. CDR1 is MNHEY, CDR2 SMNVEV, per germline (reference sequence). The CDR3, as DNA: TGTGCCAGCAGTCTCCAAGGGGGGTTGAGCTCCTACGAGCAGTACTTC. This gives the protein CASSLQGGLSSYEQYF.

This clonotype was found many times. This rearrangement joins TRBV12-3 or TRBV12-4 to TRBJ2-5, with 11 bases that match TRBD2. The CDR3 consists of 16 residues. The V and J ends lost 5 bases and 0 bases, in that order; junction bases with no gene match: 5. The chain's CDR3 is CASSELAGANQETQYF. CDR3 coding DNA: TGTGCCAGCAGTGAACTAGCGGGGGCAAACCAAGAGACCCAGTACTTC.

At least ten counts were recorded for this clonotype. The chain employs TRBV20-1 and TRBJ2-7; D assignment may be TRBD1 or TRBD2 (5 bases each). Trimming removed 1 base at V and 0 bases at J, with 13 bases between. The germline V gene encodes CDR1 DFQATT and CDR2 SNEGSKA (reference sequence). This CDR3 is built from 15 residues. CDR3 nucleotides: TGCAGTGCTAGAGGTCTGGGGGACCCCTCCTACGAGCAGTACTTC. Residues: CSARGLGDPSYEQYF.

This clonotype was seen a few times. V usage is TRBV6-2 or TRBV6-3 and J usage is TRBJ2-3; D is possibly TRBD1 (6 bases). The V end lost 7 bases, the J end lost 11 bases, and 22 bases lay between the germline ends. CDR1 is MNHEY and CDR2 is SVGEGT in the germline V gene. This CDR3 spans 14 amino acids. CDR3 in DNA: TGTGCCAGCATAGATTTTTTTGGAGTAGGGGGGCAGTATTTT. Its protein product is CASIDFFGVGGQYF.

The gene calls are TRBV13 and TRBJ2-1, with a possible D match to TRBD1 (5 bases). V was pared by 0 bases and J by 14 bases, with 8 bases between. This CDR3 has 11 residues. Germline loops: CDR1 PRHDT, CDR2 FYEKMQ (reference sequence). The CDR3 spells CASSLGPGKFF. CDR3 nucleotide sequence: TGTGCCAGCAGCTTAGGCCCAGGGAAGTTCTTC.

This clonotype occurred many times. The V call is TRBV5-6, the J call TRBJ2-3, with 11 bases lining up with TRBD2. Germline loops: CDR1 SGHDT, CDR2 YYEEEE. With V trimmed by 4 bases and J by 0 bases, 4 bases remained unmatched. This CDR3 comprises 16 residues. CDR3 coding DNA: TGTGCCAGCAGCCATGGGACTAGCGGTAGCACAGATACGCAGTATTTT. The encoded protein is CASSHGTSGSTDTQYF.

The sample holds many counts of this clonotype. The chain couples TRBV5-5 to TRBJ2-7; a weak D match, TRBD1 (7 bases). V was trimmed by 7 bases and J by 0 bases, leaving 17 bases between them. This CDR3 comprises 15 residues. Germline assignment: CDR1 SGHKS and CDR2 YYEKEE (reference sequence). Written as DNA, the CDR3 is TGTGCCAGCTCCTGGGGAGGACAGGCCTCCTACGAGCAGTACTTC. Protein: CASSWGGQASYEQYF.

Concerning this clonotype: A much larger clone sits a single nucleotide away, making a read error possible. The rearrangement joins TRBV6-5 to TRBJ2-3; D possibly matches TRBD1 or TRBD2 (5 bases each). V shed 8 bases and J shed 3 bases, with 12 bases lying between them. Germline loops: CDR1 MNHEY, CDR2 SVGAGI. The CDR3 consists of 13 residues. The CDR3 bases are TGTGCCAGCCTTTGGGGGTCAACAGATACGCAGTATTTT. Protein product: CASLWGSTDTQYF.

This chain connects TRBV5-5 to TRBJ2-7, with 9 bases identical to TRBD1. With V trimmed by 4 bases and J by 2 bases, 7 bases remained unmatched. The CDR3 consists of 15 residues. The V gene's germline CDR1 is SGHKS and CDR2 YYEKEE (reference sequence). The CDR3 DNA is TGTGCCAGCAGCCCGGGGACAGGGAGAACCTACGAGCAGTACTTC. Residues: CASSPGTGRTYEQYF.

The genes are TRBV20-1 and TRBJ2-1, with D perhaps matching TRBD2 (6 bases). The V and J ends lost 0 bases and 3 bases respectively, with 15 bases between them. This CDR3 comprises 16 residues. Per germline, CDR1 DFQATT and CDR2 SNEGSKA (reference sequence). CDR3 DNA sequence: TGCAGTGCTAGAGACGTCGGGGGAGTAAACTACAATGAGCAGTTCTTC. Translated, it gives CSARDVGGVNYNEQFF.

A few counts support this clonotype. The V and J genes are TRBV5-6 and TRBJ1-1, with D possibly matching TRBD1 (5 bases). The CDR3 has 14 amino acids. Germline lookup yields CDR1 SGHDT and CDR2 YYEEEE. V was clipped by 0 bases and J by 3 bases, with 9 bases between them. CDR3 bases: TGTGCCAGCAGCTTGGAACAGGCGTACACTGAAGCTTTCTTT. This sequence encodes CASSLEQAYTEAFF. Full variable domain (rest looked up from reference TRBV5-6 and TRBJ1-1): DAGVTQSPTHLIKTRGQQVTLRCSPKSGHDTVSWYQQALGQGPQFIFQYYEEEERQRGNFPDRFSGHQFPNYSSELNVNALLLGDSALYLCASSLEQAYTEAFFGQGTRLTVV.